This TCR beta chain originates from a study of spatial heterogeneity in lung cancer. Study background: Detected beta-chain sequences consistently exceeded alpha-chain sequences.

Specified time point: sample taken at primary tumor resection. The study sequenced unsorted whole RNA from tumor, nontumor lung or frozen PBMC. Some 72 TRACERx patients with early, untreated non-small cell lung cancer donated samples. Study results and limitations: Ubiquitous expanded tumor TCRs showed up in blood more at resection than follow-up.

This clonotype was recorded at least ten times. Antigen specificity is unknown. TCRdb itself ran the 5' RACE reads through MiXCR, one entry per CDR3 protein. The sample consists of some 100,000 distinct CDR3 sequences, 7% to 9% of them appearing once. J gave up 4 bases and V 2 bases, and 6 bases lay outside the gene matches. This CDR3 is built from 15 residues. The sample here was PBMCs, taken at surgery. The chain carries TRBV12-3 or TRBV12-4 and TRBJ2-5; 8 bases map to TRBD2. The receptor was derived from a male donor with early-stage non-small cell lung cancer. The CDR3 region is CASSLSGGARETQYF. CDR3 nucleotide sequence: TGTGCCAGCAGTTTATCGGGGGGGGCGAGAGAGACCCAGTACTTC.